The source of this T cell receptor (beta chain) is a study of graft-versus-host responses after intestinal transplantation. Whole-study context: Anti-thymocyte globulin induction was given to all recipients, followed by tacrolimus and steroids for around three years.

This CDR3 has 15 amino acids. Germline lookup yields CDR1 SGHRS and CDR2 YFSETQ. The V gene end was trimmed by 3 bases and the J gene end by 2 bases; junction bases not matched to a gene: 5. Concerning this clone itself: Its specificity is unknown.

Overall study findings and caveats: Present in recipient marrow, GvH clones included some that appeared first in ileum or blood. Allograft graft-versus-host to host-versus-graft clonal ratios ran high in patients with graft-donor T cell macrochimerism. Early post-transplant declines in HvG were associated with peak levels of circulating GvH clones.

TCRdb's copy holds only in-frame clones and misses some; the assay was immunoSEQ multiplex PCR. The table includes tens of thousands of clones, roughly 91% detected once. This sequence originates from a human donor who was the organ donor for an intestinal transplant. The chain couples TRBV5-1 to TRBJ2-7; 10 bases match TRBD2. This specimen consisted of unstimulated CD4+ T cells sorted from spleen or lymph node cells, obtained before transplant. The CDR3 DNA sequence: TGCGCCAGCAGCTCCAGACTAGCGGGCCCCTACGAGCAGTACTTC. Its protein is CASSSRLAGPYEQYF.